The text below deals with one T cell receptor (beta chain). Its antigen remains unknown. This sample stems from a study of T-cell reconstitution after alpha-beta-depleted transplantation in children. Study results and limitations: TCRbeta diversity was high at day 60 in some patients (a result of surviving recipient T cells and thymic progenitors).

This CDR3 contains 15 residues. The germline gives CDR1 DFQATT, CDR2 SNEGSKA (reference sequence). Trimming cost V 0 bases and J 2 bases; bases outside gene matches: 5. Preparation of the TCRbeta library used unique molecular identifiers. TCRdb re-called the PCR reads through MiXCR, storing one row per CDR3 protein. The top ten hold 30% to 40% of the sample, which has 500,000 to 600,000 distinct CDR3 sequences, over 25% seen once. This chain connects TRBV20-1 to TRBJ2-3; 7 bases match TRBD1. The input for sequencing was PBMCs, taken before TCRalphabeta/CD19-depleted stem cell transplant. The source is a boy under two years old with Wiskott-Aldrich syndrome, due to receive a stem cell transplant. The CDR3 region is CSARDQGVFTDTQYF. The CDR3, as DNA: TGCAGTGCTAGAGATCAGGGGGTCTTCACAGATACGCAGTATTTT.